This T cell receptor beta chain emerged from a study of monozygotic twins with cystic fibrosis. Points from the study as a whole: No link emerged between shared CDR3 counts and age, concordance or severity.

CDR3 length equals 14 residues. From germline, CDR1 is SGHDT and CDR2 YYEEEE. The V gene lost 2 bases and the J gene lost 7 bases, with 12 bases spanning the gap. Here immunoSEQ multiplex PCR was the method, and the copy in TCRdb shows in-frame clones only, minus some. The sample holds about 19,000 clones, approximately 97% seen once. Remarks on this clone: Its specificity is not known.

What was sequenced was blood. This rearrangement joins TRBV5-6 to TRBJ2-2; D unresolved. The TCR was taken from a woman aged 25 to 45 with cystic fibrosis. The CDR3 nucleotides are TGTGCCAGCAGCTTAATAGGGCGCAACGGGGAGCTGTTTTTT. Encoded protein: CASSLIGRNGELFF.